Presented here are 9 T cell receptor beta chains from one specimen sequenced in a study of blood T cell repertoires in COVID-19. TCRdb keeps only in-frame clones here, not all; method: immunoSEQ multiplex PCR. Of around 100,000 clones in the sample, approximately 89% are singletons; the top ten hold roughly 4.5%. The sequencing sample was made of peripheral blood. These receptors were obtained from a man aged 40-55 years with acute or convalescent COVID-19.

This clone was counted a single time. The chain couples TRBV19 to TRBJ2-3; D may be TRBD1 (5 bases). Trimming took 6 bases from V and 2 from J, leaving 15 bases between them. CDR3 length equals 15 residues. Per germline, CDR1 LNHDA and CDR2 SQIVND (reference sequence). The CDR3 here is CASSPPAGNTDTQYF. The CDR3 coding sequence is TGTGCCAGTAGCCCCCCGGCAGGGAACACAGATACGCAGTATTTT.

For the CDR3, the DNA is TGTGCCAGCAGCCAAGATCGGGAGGGTTTGAAAGCTTTCTTT. Protein sequence: CASSQDREGLKAFF. The rearrangement joins TRBV4-2 to TRBJ1-1; the D is unclear. V was pared by 0 bases and J by 9 bases, with 14 bases between. The germline V gene has CDR1 LGHNA and CDR2 YNFKEQ. The CDR3 consists of 14 residues.

This clone was seen only once. The rearrangement joins TRBV5-1 to TRBJ2-5; TRBD2 aligns across 11 bases. J lost 5 bases, V lost 4 bases, and 7 bases had no gene match. CDR1 SGHRS and CDR2 YFSETQ come from the germline V gene. The CDR3 sequence is 15 residues long. DNA of the CDR3: TGCGCCAGCAGCAGAGGGACTAGCGGCATGGAGACCCAGTACTTC. Its protein is CASSRGTSGMETQYF.

The CDR3 loop reads CASSRDREDGYTF. CDR3 DNA sequence: TGTGCCAGCAGCAGGGACAGGGAAGATGGCTACACCTTC. The chain couples TRBV12-3 or TRBV12-4 to TRBJ1-2; TRBD1 aligns across 9 bases. The CDR3 consists of 13 residues. V was clipped by 6 bases and J by 6 bases; unmatched bases: 5.

This sequence joins TRBV7-3 and TRBJ2-3; 9 bases map to TRBD2. Germline values: CDR1 SGHTA, CDR2 FQGTGA. V lost 0 bases and J lost 3; bases outside the gene matches: 4. This CDR3 comprises 16 residues. CDR3 bases: TGTGCCAGCAGCTTAACTAGCGGGGGTGGTACAGATACGCAGTATTTT. It encodes CASSLTSGGGTDTQYF.

V and J are TRBV29-1 and TRBJ2-2; D might be TRBD2 (6 bases). Germline CDR1 reads SQVTM; CDR2 reads ANQGSEA. Trimming removed 0 bases from V and 6 bases from J, with 17 bases in between. The CDR3 consists of 16 residues. The CDR3: CSVEDATGVVPGELFF. The CDR3 DNA follows: TGCAGCGTTGAAGATGCTACGGGGGTAGTGCCCGGGGAGCTGTTTTTT.

The V gene is TRBV7-2, the J gene TRBJ1-5; 9 bases agree with TRBD1. The germline V gene encodes CDR1 SGHTA and CDR2 FQGNSA. The CDR3 sequence is 15 residues long. Losses at the gene ends were 8 bases for V and 1 base for J; bases not matched to a gene: 6. The CDR3 here is CASGKQGASNQPQHF. The CDR3 DNA reads TGTGCCAGCGGAAAACAGGGGGCCAGCAATCAGCCCCAGCATTTT. Full variable domain (outside the CDR3, taken from reference TRBV7-2 and TRBJ1-5): GAGVSQSPSNKVTEKGKDVELRCDPISGHTALYWYRQSLGQGLEFLIYFQGNSAPDKSGLPSDRFSAERTGGSVSTLTIQRTQQEDSAVYLCASGKQGASNQPQHFGDGTRLSIL.

This rearrangement joins TRBV4-1 to TRBJ2-7, with 8 bases aligning to TRBD1. Looked up from germline, CDR1 is MGHRA and CDR2 is YSYEKL. V was pared by 0 bases and J by 7 bases, with 20 bases of the junction left unmatched. The CDR3 runs to 19 residues. The CDR3 is CASSQEPPGQGHTSGEQYF. Written as DNA, the CDR3 is TGCGCCAGCAGCCAAGAACCCCCCGGACAGGGACACACCTCGGGGGAGCAGTACTTC.

This clone has just a few counts. The chain has TRBV3-1 (or the pseudogene TRBV3-2) and TRBJ2-7; D not certain. The CDR3 has 15 residues. V was trimmed by 7 bases and J by 1 base, leaving 17 bases between them. Germline-derived CDR1 and CDR2 are LGHDT and YNNKEL (reference sequence). In nucleotides, the CDR3 is TGTGCCAGCACCCGTAACGATGGCAGTTCCTACGAGCAGTACTTC. It translates to CASTRNDGSSYEQYF.